What follows is one T cell receptor (beta chain) and its context. Its antigen is unknown. Constant-region reverse primers amplified full-length variable regions, followed by semi-nested Nested Universal Primer A PCR. TCRdb reanalysed the 5' RACE reads using MiXCR and keeps one entry per CDR3 protein. Of almost 9,000 distinct CDR3 sequences in the sample, over 25% were seen once. Notes on the study in general: The larger cohort examined one V-J beta rearrangement, not whole repertoires. The TCR gene usage of tumor memory CD4+ T cells clustered together with blood and lymph node memory CD4+ cells and with lymph node naive CD4+ cells.

The V and J ends lost 3 bases and 1 base respectively, with 17 bases between them. The CDR3 is 16 amino acids. The V gene's germline CDR1 is GTSNPN and CDR2 SVGIG (reference sequence). CD25-based Treg depletion was applied to purified naive CD4+ T cells. The receptor comes from a female donor with breast cancer. The J gene is TRBJ2-3, the V gene TRBV30; a possible D gene is TRBD2 (5 bases). Specimen: naive CD4+ T cells sorted from a lymph node. Stated subset: naive CD4+ T cells, CD4+CD45RA+CD25-. CDR3 in DNA: TGTGCCTGGAGGGCCGGACTCCTCTGGGGCACAGATACGCAGTATTTT. Protein product: CAWRAGLLWGTDTQYF.